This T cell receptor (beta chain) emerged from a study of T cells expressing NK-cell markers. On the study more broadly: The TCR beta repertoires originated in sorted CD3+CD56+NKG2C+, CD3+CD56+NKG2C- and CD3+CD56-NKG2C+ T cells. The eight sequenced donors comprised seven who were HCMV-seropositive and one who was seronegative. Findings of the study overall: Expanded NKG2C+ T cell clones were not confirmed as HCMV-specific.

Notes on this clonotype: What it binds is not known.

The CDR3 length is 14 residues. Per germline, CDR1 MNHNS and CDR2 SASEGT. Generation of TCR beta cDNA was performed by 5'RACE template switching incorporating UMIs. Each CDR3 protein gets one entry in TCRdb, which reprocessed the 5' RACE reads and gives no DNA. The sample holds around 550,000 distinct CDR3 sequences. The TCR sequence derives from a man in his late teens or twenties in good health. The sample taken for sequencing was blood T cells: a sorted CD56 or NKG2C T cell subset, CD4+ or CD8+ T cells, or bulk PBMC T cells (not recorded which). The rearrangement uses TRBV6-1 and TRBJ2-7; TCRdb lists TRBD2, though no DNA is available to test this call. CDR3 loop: CASDLGGARAEQYF.